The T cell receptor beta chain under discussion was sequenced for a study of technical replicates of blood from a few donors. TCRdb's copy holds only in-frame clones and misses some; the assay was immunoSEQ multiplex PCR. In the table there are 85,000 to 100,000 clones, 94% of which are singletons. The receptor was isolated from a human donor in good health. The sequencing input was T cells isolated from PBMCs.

Here the CDR3 DNA reads TGTGCCAGCAGTTCCTCCGGGACATTAAACAATGAGCAGTTCTTC. Protein product: CASSSSGTLNNEQFF. The V gene is TRBV6-5, the J gene TRBJ2-1, with TRBD1 as a possible D gene (6 bases). CDR1 MNHEY and CDR2 SVGAGI come from the germline V gene. This CDR3 comprises 15 residues. The V end was cut by 4 bases, the J end by 5 bases, with 15 bases between.